A selection of T cell receptor beta chains follows, all from one sample in a study of blood T cell repertoires in COVID-19. Clones were read by immunoSEQ multiplex PCR, and TCRdb kept only the in-frame ones, dropping some. The sample holds under 300,000 clones; roughly 89% are singletons and the top ten take under 9.5%. The sample comprised PBMCs or T cells enriched from blood (not recorded which). The receptor set was obtained from a middle-aged man who had recovered from COVID-19. CDR3s include the opening cysteine and the closing phenylalanine or tryptophan. D genes are given only for firm matches. A clone size is listed for some rows: how often the clone was seen (once, few, many), or a class if it is expanded.

J | D | size | V | CDR3 | DNA
TRBJ1-5 | TRBD1 | . | TRBV18 | CASSLGTDNQPQHF | TGTGCCAGCTCACTCGGGACAGACAATCAGCCCCAGCATTTT
TRBJ2-7 | TRBD2 | . | TRBV5-4 | CASRPEGRAPGGEQYF | TGTGCCAGCAGACCCGAAGGGCGAGCCCCGGGGGGCGAGCAGTACTTC
TRBJ1-4 | . | once | TRBV28 | CASRGGASNEKLFF | TGTGCCAGCAGAGGAGGGGCGTCAAATGAAAAACTGTTTTTT
TRBJ2-2 | . | . | TRBV7-3 | CASSLTTVNTGELFF | TGTGCCAGCAGCCTGACGACAGTTAACACCGGGGAGCTGTTTTTT
TRBJ2-3 | . | few | TRBV6-1 | CASSEIFGGSTDTQYF | TGTGCCAGCAGTGAAATTTTTGGGGGGTCCACAGATACGCAGTATTTT
TRBJ1-6 | TRBD1 | few | TRBV4-3 | CASSQGRGPNSPLHF | TGCGCCAGCAGCCAAGGCAGGGGGCCTAATTCACCCCTCCACTTT
TRBJ2-1 | . | . | TRBV7-9 | CASSFVGSSYNEQFF | TGTGCCAGCAGTTTCGTGGGGAGCTCCTACAATGAGCAGTTCTTC
TRBJ1-2 | TRBD1 | . | TRBV6-5 | CASRSQGQGSGYTF | TGTGCCAGCAGGTCCCAAGGACAGGGCTCTGGCTACACCTTC
TRBJ2-3 | TRBD1 | . | TRBV5-6 | CASSLGTGMDTQYF | TGTGCCAGCAGCTTGGGGACAGGGATGGATACGCAGTATTTT
TRBJ2-2 | TRBD1 | . | TRBV5-4 | CASSSMTGSTGELFF | TGTGCCAGCAGCTCGATGACAGGGTCCACCGGGGAGCTGTTTTTT
TRBJ2-1 | TRBD1 | . | TRBV3-1/TRBV3-2 | CASSQLDRGPNGNNEQFF | TGTGCCAGCAGCCAACTCGACAGGGGGCCAAACGGGAACAATGAGCAGTTCTTC
TRBJ2-7 | TRBD1 | once | TRBV11-2 | CASSHTLVYPGQGAYEQYF | TGTGCCAGCAGCCACACACTCGTTTATCCGGGACAGGGGGCCTACGAGCAGTACTTC
TRBJ2-1 | . | . | TRBV7-8 | CASSRLADFSYNEQFF | TGTGCCAGCAGCCGGTTAGCGGATTTCTCCTACAATGAGCAGTTCTTC
TRBJ2-2 | . | . | TRBV3-1/TRBV3-2 | CASSQVQGFSGELFF | TGTGCCAGCAGCCAAGTACAGGGTTTTTCCGGGGAGCTGTTTTTT
TRBJ2-3 | TRBD2 | . | TRBV9 | CASSALAGGRDTQYF | TGTGCCAGCAGCGCACTAGCGGGAGGTCGGGATACGCAGTATTTT
TRBJ2-5 | TRBD2 | . | TRBV4-1 | CASSRGLGETQYF | TGCGCCAGCAGCCGGGGACTAGGCGAGACCCAGTACTTC
TRBJ2-5 | TRBD1 | . | TRBV6-5 | CASSYSTGAIRETQYF | TGTGCCAGCAGTTACTCCACAGGGGCAATCAGAGAGACCCAGTACTTC
TRBJ2-4 | TRBD1 | . | TRBV28 | CASRRVTGGGNIQYF | TGTGCCAGCAGACGCGTCACAGGGGGCGGAAACATTCAGTACTTC
TRBJ1-4 | . | . | TRBV19 | CASSKQGWEKLFF | TGTGCCAGTAGTAAGCAGGGTTGGGAAAAACTGTTTTTT
TRBJ2-7 | TRBD2 | . | TRBV10-3 | CAISEAGSGSYEQYF | TGTGCCATCAGTGAGGCGGGGAGCGGGAGTTACGAGCAGTACTTC
TRBJ1-1 | . | . | TRBV24-1 | CATKGFGDTEAFF | TGTGCCACCAAGGGTTTCGGGGACACTGAAGCTTTCTTT
TRBJ2-1 | . | . | TRBV25-1 | CATMRGGSNEQFF | TGTGCCACCATGAGGGGGGGGTCCAATGAGCAGTTCTTC
TRBJ1-4 | TRBD1 | . | TRBV2 | CASSSRTGDEKLFF | TGTGCCAGCAGTAGTCGGACAGGGGATGAAAAACTGTTTTTT
TRBJ2-1 | . | . | TRBV25-1 | CASGTYNEQFF | TGTGCCAGCGGCACCTACAATGAGCAGTTCTTC
TRBJ2-5 | TRBD2 | . | TRBV9 | CASSASGTSGGRETQYF | TGTGCCAGCAGCGCAAGTGGGACTAGCGGGGGGAGGGAGACCCAGTACTTC
TRBJ2-7 | . | . | TRBV21-1 | CASSKASRTATYYEQYF | TGTGCCAGCAGCAAAGCAAGTAGAACAGCCACCTACTACGAGCAGTACTTC
TRBJ2-5 | . | few | TRBV25-1 | CASSERDNQETQYF | TGTGCCAGCAGTGAACGGGACAACCAAGAGACCCAGTACTTC
TRBJ1-6 | TRBD1 | . | TRBV18 | CASSPNSGTGDSPLHF | TGTGCCAGCTCACCGAATTCCGGGACAGGGGATTCACCCCTCCACTTT
TRBJ1-5 | . | . | TRBV28 | CASSFRGQSNQPQHF | TGTGCCAGCAGTTTCCGTGGGCAGTCCAATCAGCCCCAGCATTTT
TRBJ1-1 | TRBD1 | . | TRBV5-4 | CASSVGGVMNTEAFF | TGTGCCAGCAGCGTAGGGGGCGTGATGAACACTGAAGCTTTCTTT
TRBJ2-5 | . | . | TRBV25-1 | CASSSPGEIQETQYF | TGTGCCAGCAGCTCCCCAGGGGAGATCCAAGAGACCCAGTACTTC
TRBJ2-5 | TRBD1 | . | TRBV19 | CASSIRSGGTGVLETQYF | TGTGCCAGTAGTATTAGGTCAGGAGGGACAGGGGTCCTAGAGACCCAGTACTTC
TRBJ1-1 | TRBD1 | . | TRBV30 | CAWERDRRNTEAFF | TGTGCCTGGGAACGGGACAGGAGGAACACTGAAGCTTTCTTT
TRBJ1-5 | TRBD1 | . | TRBV19 | CASTRTGVGIINQPQHF | TGTGCCAGTACCCGGACAGGGGTAGGGATTATTAATCAGCCCCAGCATTTT
TRBJ1-5 | . | few | TRBV10-1 | CASSEEIDQPQHF | TGCGCCAGCAGTGAAGAGATTGATCAGCCCCAGCATTTT
TRBJ2-1 | TRBD2 | . | TRBV5-4 | CASSGAGFYNEQFF | TGTGCCAGCAGTGGAGCGGGATTCTACAATGAGCAGTTCTTC
TRBJ1-3 | TRBD1 | . | TRBV19 | CASSPTGLSGNTIYF | TGTGCCAGTAGCCCGACAGGGTTATCTGGAAACACCATATATTTT
TRBJ2-3 | . | . | TRBV4-3 | CASIRDFTSTDTQYF | TGCGCCAGCATCAGGGACTTCACTAGCACAGATACGCAGTATTTT
TRBJ2-7 | . | . | TRBV4-2 | CASSHAGQLYEQYF | TGTGCCAGCAGCCACGCGGGACAGCTCTACGAGCAGTACTTC
TRBJ1-5 | . | . | TRBV15 | CATSRDKGGSQPQHF | TGTGCCACCAGCAGAGATAAGGGGGGGTCCCAGCCCCAGCATTTT
TRBJ2-2 | . | . | TRBV9 | CASSVERGANTGELFF | TGTGCCAGCAGCGTAGAGCGCGGGGCGAACACCGGGGAGCTGTTTTTT
TRBJ2-5 | TRBD2 | . | TRBV7-3 | CASSFSGGETQYF | TGTGCCAGCAGCTTTTCGGGAGGAGAGACCCAGTACTTC